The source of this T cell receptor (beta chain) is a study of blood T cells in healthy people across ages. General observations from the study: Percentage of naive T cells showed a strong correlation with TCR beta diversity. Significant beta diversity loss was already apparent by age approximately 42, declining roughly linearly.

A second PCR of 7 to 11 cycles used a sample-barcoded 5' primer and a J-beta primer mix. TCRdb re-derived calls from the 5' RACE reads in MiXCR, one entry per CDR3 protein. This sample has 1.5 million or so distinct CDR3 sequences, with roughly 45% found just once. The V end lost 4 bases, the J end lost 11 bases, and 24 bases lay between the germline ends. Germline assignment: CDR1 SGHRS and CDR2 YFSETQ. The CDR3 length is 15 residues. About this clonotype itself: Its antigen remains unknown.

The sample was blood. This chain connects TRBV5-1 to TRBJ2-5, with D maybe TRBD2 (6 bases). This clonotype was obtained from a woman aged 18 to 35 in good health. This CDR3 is CASSPIGGMYNEQYF. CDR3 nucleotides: TGCGCCAGCAGCCCCATCGGGGGTATGTACAATGAGCAGTACTTC.